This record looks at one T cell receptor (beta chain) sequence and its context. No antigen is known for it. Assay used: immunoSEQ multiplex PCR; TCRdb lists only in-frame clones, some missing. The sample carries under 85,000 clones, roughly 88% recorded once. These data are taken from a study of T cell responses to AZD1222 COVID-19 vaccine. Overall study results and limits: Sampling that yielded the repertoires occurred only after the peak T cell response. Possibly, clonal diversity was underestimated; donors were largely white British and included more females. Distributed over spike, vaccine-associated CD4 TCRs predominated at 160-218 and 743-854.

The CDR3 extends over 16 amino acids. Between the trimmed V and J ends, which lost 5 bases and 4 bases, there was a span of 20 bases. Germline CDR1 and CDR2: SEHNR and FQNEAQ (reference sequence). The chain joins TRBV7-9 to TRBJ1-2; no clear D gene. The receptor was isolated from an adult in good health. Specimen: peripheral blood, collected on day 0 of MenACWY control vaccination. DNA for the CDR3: TGTGCCAGCAGCCCTCCCCCCCCACGGTTATCCTATGGCTACACCTTC. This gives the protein CASSPPPPRLSYGYTF.